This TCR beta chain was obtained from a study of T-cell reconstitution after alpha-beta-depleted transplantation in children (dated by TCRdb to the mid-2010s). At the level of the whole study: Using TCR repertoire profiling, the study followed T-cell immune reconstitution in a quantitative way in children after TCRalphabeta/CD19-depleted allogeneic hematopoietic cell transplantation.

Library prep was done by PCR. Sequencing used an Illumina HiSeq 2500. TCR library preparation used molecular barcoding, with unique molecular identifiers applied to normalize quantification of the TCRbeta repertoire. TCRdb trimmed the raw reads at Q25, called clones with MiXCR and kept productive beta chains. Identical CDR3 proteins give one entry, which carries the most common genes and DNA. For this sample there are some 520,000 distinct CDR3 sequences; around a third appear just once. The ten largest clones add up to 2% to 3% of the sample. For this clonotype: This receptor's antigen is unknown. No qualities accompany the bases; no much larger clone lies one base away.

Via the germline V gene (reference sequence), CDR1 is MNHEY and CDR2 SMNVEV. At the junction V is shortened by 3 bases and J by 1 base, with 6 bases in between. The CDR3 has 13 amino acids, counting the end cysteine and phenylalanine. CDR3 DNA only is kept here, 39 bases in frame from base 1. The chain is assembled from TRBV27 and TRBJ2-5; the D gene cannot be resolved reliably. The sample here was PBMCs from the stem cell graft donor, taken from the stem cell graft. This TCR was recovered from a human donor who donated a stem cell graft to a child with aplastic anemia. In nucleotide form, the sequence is TGTGCCAGCAGTTTCGCAACCCAAGAGACCCAGTACTTC. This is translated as CASSFATQETQYF.